This TCR beta chain was sequenced during a study of T cell changes during pregnancy in multiple sclerosis. TCRdb's table, derived via immunoSEQ multiplex PCR, lists solely in-frame clones and lacks some. The sample has tens of thousands of clones, roughly 90% seen once. Details on this clone: Here the CDR3 omits its conserved ending phenylalanine or tryptophan, so a read error is the likely source. It is unclear where the CDR3 begins or ends on the DNA, so no DNA is shown, and the CDR3 is as TCRdb lists it.

Germline lookup yields CDR1 SGHRS and CDR2 YFSETQ. The CDR3 contains 9 residues when both ends are counted. The genes are TRBV5-1 and TRBJ1-2; TRBD1 reflects the table's D call only, with no check against the DNA. This clonotype was obtained from a female donor in good health, enrolled as a control in a pregnancy study. The material sequenced was peripheral blood, taken after pregnancy. The CDR3 loop reads CASSLEGAG.